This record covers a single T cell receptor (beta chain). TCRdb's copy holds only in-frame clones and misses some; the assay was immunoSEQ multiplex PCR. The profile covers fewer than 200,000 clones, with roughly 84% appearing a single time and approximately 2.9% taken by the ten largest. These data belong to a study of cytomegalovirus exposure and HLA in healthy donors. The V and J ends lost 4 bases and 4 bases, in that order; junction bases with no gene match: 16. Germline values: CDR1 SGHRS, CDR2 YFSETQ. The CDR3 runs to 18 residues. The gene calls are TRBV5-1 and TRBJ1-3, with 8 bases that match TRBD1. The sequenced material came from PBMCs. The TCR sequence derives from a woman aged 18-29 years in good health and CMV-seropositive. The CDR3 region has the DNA TGCGCCAGCAGCCCCCTTGGAGGACAGGGCTCGAAGGGAAACACCATATATTTT. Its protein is CASSPLGGQGSKGNTIYF.